What follows are 14 T cell receptor beta chains derived from one specimen sequenced in a study of T cell responses to AZD1222 COVID-19 vaccine. The table came from immunoSEQ multiplex PCR; TCRdb's copy has only in-frame clones and leaves some out. The table shows about 88,000 clones, with 85% to 90% occurring only once. The sample consisted of peripheral blood, taken 28 days after the second AZD1222 dose. These receptors originate from an adult who received the AZD1222 COVID-19 vaccine.

The chain employs TRBV12-3 or TRBV12-4 and TRBJ2-5, with unresolved D. The V end was cut by 0 bases, the J end by 4 bases, with 3 bases between. The CDR3 sequence is 12 residues long. The DNA for the CDR3 is TGTGCCAGCAGTTTAGCCCGAGAGACCCAGTACTTC. As protein: CASSLARETQYF.

This clone was seen just once. This rearrangement joins TRBV9 to TRBJ1-2; TRBD1 matches at 11 bases. CDR1 and CDR2 (germline): SGDLS, YYNGEE. The length of the CDR3 is 16 residues. Trimming took 0 bases from V and 4 from J; bases not matched to a gene: 5. Written as DNA, the CDR3 is TGTGCCAGCAGCGTAGGGGACAGGGGGGTCGGCTATGGCTACACCTTC. Amino acid sequence: CASSVGDRGVGYGYTF.

V gene TRBV10-2 combines with J gene TRBJ2-3, with D uncertain. The V and J ends lost 8 bases and 0 bases respectively, with 12 bases between them. The germline CDR1 and CDR2 sequences are WSHSY and SAAADI. The CDR3 runs 14 residues. CDR3 coding DNA: TGCGCCAGCGGTCGAGTAACGAGCACAGATACGCAGTATTTT. The encoded protein is CASGRVTSTDTQYF.

This rearrangement joins TRBV6-5 to TRBJ1-1, with TRBD1 matching 10 bases. There are 15 residues in the CDR3. V was clipped by 8 bases and J by 6 bases; unmatched bases: 12. Per the germline V gene, CDR1 is MNHEY and CDR2 is SVGAGI. CDR3 sequence (DNA): TGTGCCAGCGCAGCCGGGACAGGGGTAGGTGCTGAAGCTTTCTTT. It is translated as CASAAGTGVGAEAFF.

The chain has TRBV5-6 and TRBJ1-2; D is unclear. CDR3 length: 14 residues. The ends were cut back, 0 bases at V and 4 bases at J, with 10 bases in the middle. Germline lookup yields CDR1 SGHDT and CDR2 YYEEEE. The CDR3 here is CASSLGRSSYGYTF. The CDR3 DNA sequence: TGTGCCAGCAGCTTGGGACGGAGTAGCTATGGCTACACCTTC.

The J gene is TRBJ1-5, the V gene TRBV5-4, with D unclear. Germline CDR1 is SGHNT and CDR2 is YYREEE (reference sequence). V dropped 2 bases and J dropped 4 bases, with 4 bases sitting between them. The CDR3 totals 12 residues. The CDR3 DNA reads as TGTGCCAGCAGCTTTGAGAATCAGCCCCAGCATTTT. Encoded protein: CASSFENQPQHF.

This chain connects TRBV5-1 to TRBJ1-6, with TRBD1 identical over 10 bases. The CDR3 contains 14 residues. After removal of 4 bases from V and 10 bases from J, the junction contained 5 bases not matched to a gene. Germline V CDR1 and CDR2: SGHRS, YFSETQ. CDR3 DNA sequence: TGCGCCAGCAGCCCCGGGACAGGGGCGTCACCCCTCCACTTT. This codes for CASSPGTGASPLHF.

The rearrangement uses TRBV25-1 and TRBJ2-7; TRBD1 agrees at 9 bases. This CDR3 contains 15 residues. V lost 3 bases and J lost 2; bases outside the gene matches: 5. From germline, CDR1 is MGHDK and CDR2 SYGVNS. This chain's CDR3 is CASSEGTGSPYEQYF. CDR3 DNA: TGTGCCAGCAGTGAGGGGACAGGGAGTCCCTACGAGCAGTACTTC.

The V gene is TRBV6-5, the J gene TRBJ1-4; D ambiguous. The ends were cut back, 6 bases at V and 4 bases at J, with 9 bases in the middle. From germline, CDR1 is MNHEY and CDR2 SVGAGI. This CDR3 comprises 13 residues. This CDR3 reads CASSRDFNEKLFF. The CDR3 DNA reads as TGTGCCAGCAGCCGTGATTTTAATGAAAAACTGTTTTTT.

In its sample, this clone was seen a few times. The genes are TRBV6-6 and TRBJ2-6, with TRBD1 identical over 8 bases. Germline CDR1 reads MNHNY; CDR2 reads SVGAGI (reference sequence). This CDR3 has 17 amino acids. The trim removed 6 bases at V and 4 bases at J, leaving 11 bases unmatched. Here the CDR3 DNA reads TGTGCCAGCAGCCGAAGGCAGGGGGCTGGAGGGGCCAACGTCCTGACTTTC. This encodes CASSRRQGAGGANVLTF.

This chain connects TRBV3-1 (or the pseudogene TRBV3-2) to TRBJ2-5; D perhaps matches TRBD2 (6 bases). Trimming cost V 4 bases and J 2 bases, with 14 bases left between them. The CDR3 runs 15 residues. Germline CDR1 reads LGHDT; CDR2 reads YNNKEL (reference sequence). CDR3 loop: CASSPHGEEQETQYF. The CDR3 nucleotides are TGTGCCAGCAGCCCGCACGGGGAGGAGCAAGAGACCCAGTACTTC.

V and J are TRBV5-6 and TRBJ2-3; D gene uncertain. Germline loops: CDR1 SGHDT, CDR2 YYEEEE. Trimming took off 0 bases at V and 0 bases at J, with 8 bases between the two ends. This CDR3 spans 15 amino acids. CDR3 amino acids: CASSLGRSSTDTQYF. In nucleotides, the CDR3 is TGTGCCAGCAGCTTGGGGCGGTCTAGCACAGATACGCAGTATTTT.

This clone was recorded only once. This chain connects TRBV18 to TRBJ1-6; no clear D gene. The V end lost 8 bases, the J end lost 7 bases, and 12 bases lay between the germline ends. CDR1 and CDR2 (germline): KGHSH, LQKENI. CDR3 length: 13 amino acids. The CDR3 DNA reads TGTGCCAGCCGGCCGGGGAGGAATTCACCCCTCCACTTT. Its protein is CASRPGRNSPLHF. The variable domain in full, with the rest retrieved from reference TRBV18 and TRBJ1-6, is NAGVMQNPRHLVRRRGQEARLRCSPMKGHSHVYWYRQLPEEGLKFMVYLQKENIIDESGMPKERFSAEFPKEGPSILRIQQVVRGDSAAYFCASRPGRNSPLHFGNGTRLTVT.

The V gene is TRBV3-1 (or the pseudogene TRBV3-2), the J gene TRBJ2-3; 12 positions agree with TRBD1. This CDR3 is built from 16 residues. V lost 1 base and J lost 8; bases outside the gene matches: 7. From germline, CDR1 is LGHDT and CDR2 YNNKEL (reference sequence). This chain's CDR3 is CASSQGGTGGLLTQYF. The CDR3 nucleotides are TGTGCCAGCAGCCAAGGTGGGACAGGGGGCCTTCTTACGCAGTATTTT.